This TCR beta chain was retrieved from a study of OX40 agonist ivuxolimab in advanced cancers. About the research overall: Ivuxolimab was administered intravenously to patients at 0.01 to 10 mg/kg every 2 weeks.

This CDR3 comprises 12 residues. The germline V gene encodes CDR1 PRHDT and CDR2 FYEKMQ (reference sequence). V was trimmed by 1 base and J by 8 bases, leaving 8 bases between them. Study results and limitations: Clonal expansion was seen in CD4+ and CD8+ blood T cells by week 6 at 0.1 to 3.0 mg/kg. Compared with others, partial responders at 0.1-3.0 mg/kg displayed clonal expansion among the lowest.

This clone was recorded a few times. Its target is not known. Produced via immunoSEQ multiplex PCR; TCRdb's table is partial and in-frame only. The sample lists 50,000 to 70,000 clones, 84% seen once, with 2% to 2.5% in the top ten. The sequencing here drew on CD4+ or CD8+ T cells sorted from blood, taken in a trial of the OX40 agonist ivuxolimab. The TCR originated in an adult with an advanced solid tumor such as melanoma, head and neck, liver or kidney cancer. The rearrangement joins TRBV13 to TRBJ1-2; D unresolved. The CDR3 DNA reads TGTGCCAGCAGCTTAGCGGTCTCGGGCTACACCTTC. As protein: CASSLAVSGYTF.